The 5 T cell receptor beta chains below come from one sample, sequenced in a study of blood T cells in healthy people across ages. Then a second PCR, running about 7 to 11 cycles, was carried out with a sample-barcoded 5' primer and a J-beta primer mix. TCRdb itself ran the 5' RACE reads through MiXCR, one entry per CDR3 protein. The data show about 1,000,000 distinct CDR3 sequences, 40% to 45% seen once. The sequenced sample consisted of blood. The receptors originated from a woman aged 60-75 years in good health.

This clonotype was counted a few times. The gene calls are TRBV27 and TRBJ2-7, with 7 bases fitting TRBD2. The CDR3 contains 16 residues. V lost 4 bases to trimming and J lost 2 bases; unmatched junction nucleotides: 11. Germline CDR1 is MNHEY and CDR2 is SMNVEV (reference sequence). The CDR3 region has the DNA TGTGCCAGCAGTTATTCTTGGGGGGAGGGGACCTACGAGCAGTACTTC. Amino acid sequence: CASSYSWGEGTYEQYF.

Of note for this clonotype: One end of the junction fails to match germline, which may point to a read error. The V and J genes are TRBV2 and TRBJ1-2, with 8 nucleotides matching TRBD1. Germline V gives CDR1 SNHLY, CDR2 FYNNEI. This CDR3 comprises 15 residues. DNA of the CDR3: TGTGCCAGCAGGGAAGACAGGGGACCTAACTATGGCTACACCTTC. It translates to CASREDRGPNYGYTF.

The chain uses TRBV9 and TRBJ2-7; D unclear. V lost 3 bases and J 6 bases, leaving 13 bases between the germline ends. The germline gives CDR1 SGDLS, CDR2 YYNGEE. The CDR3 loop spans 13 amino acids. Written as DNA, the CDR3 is TGTGCCAGCAGCGGGGAATGGCGCGGCGAGCAGTACTTC. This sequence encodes CASSGEWRGEQYF. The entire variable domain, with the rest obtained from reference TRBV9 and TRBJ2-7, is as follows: DSGVTQTPKHLITATGQRVTLRCSPRSGDLSVYWYQQSLDQGLQFLIQYYNGEERAKGNILERFSAQQFPDLHSELNLSSLELGDSALYFCASSGEWRGEQYFGPGTRLTVT.

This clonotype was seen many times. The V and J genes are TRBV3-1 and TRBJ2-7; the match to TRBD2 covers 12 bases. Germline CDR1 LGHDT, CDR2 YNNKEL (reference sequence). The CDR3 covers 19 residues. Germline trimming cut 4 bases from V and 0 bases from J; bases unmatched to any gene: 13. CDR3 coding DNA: TGTGCCAGCAGCCTAGAAAGGACTAGCGGGGCTCGAGTCTCCTACGAGCAGTACTTC. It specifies CASSLERTSGARVSYEQYF.

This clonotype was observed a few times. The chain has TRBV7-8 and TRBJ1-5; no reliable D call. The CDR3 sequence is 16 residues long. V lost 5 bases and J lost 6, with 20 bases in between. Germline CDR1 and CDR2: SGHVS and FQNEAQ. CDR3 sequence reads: CASSPRRAAGGQPQHF. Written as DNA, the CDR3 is TGTGCCAGCAGCCCGCGGCGGGCAGCAGGAGGTCAGCCCCAGCATTTT.